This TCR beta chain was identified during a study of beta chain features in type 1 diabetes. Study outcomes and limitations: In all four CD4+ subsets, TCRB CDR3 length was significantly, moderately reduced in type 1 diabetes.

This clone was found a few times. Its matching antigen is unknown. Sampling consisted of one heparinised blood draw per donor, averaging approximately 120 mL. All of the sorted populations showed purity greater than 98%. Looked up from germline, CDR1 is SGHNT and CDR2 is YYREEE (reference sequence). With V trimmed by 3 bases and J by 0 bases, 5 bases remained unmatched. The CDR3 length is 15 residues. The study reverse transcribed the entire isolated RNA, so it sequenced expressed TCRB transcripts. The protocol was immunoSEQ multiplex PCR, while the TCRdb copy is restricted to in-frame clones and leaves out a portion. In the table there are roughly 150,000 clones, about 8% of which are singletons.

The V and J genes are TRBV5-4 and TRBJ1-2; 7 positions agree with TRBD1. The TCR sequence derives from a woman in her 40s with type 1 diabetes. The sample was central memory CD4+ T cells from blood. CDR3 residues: CASSWGDRPNYGYTF. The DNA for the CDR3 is TGTGCCAGCAGCTGGGGGGACAGACCTAACTATGGCTACACCTTC.